Below are 7 T cell receptor beta chains sequenced from a single sample in a study of sequential checkpoint blockade in melanoma. Generated by immunoSEQ multiplex PCR, the TCRdb table keeps only in-frame clones and is missing some. The data contain under 25,000 clones, around 75% of them seen just once; the ten biggest clones take up 35% to 40%. Treatment here: randomized to nivolumab then ipilimumab (arm A) or the reverse (arm B). This specimen consisted of CD8+ T cells sorted from blood (inferred from file names), obtained from a patient given nivolumab and ipilimumab in sequence. These receptors were taken from a human donor with melanoma.

V gene TRBV5-8 combines with J gene TRBJ1-2; D unclear. Germline V gene data show CDR1 as SGHTS and CDR2 as YDEGEE. V dropped 1 base and J dropped 6 bases, with 13 bases sitting between them. The CDR3 totals 14 residues. The CDR3 reads CASSLSFGVDGYTF. The CDR3 DNA is TGTGCCAGCAGCTTGAGTTTCGGGGTTGATGGCTACACCTTC.

The chain carries TRBV5-1 and TRBJ1-1, with 12 bases matching TRBD1. V shed 4 bases and J 4 bases; nucleotides not matched to a gene: 14. The CDR3 runs 18 residues. Germline CDR1 SGHRS, CDR2 YFSETQ. The CDR3 region has the DNA TGCGCCAGCAGCGTTTCTCGGGGACAGGGGGCAGGGGTCACTGAAGCTTTCTTT. It is translated as CASSVSRGQGAGVTEAFF. Supplemented by reference TRBV5-1 and TRBJ1-1, the full variable domain reads KAGVTQTPRYLIKTRGQQVTLSCSPISGHRSVSWYQQTPGQGLQFLFEYFSETQRNKGNFPGRFSGRQFSNSRSEMNVSTLELGDSALYLCASSVSRGQGAGVTEAFFGQGTRLTVV.

The chain links TRBV10-1 to TRBJ1-2; 8 positions agree with TRBD1. Germline V gene data show CDR1 as WNHNN and CDR2 as SYGVQD (reference sequence). The CDR3 extends over 15 amino acids. V trimming: 0 bases; J trimming: 6 bases; junction bases outside the gene matches: 6. CDR3 loop: CASSESSTGVDGYTF. The CDR3 DNA reads TGCGCCAGCAGTGAGTCGTCGACAGGGGTGGATGGCTACACCTTC.

V usage is TRBV4-2 and J usage is TRBJ2-7; D perhaps matches TRBD2 (5 bases). In germline, CDR1 is LGHNA, CDR2 YNFKEQ. The CDR3 runs 14 residues. The germline V and J ends were trimmed by 4 bases and 1 base, with 11 bases remaining between them. The CDR3 DNA sequence: TGTGCCAGCAGCCGCGGGCGCGAATCCTACGAGCAGTACTTC. Its translation is CASSRGRESYEQYF.

This clone was observed a single time. The chain links TRBV6-4 to TRBJ2-7; D is uncertain. CDR3 length equals 17 residues. Between the trimmed V and J ends, which lost 2 bases and 2 bases, there was a span of 19 bases. Germline values: CDR1 MRHNA, CDR2 SNTAGT. CDR3 in amino acids: CASSDPSLRSDTYEQYF. CDR3 DNA sequence: TGTGCCAGCAGTGACCCTAGTTTGCGAAGCGATACCTACGAGCAGTACTTC.

The V call is TRBV19, the J call TRBJ2-5; 7 positions match TRBD1. V was pared by 4 bases and J by 1 base, with 3 bases of the junction left unmatched. The CDR3 covers 14 residues. Germline V gene data show CDR1 as LNHDA and CDR2 as SQIVND (reference sequence). CDR3 coding DNA: TGTGCCAGTAGTAGGGACAGACCCCAAGAGACCCAGTACTTC. This sequence encodes CASSRDRPQETQYF.

The chain employs TRBV7-9 and TRBJ2-7; 9 nucleotides agree with TRBD1. From germline, CDR1 is SEHNR and CDR2 FQNEAQ (reference sequence). The ends lost 4 bases at V and 2 bases at J; junction bases unmatched: 12. This CDR3 is 17 amino acids long. The chain's CDR3 is CASSSKGGQGNPYEQYF. Here the CDR3 DNA reads TGTGCCAGCAGCTCAAAGGGGGGACAGGGAAACCCCTACGAGCAGTACTTC.